This TCR beta chain was obtained from a study of neurological immune-mediated disorders. This clonotype was picked up many times. The CDR3 extends over 15 amino acids. The trim removed 6 bases at V and 1 base at J, leaving 7 bases unmatched. From germline, CDR1 is DFQATT and CDR2 SNEGSKA (reference sequence). TCRdb used MiXCR to reprocess the 5' RACE reads, holding one entry per CDR3 protein. Counted here are around 64,000 distinct CDR3 sequences, around 3% occurring once; the ten biggest clones make up roughly 5.2%. The source is a woman between 45 and 60 years old with multiple sclerosis. This chain connects TRBV20-1 to TRBJ2-2; 8 bases match TRBD2. The sequenced sample was PBMCs. For the CDR3, the DNA is TGCAGTGCGTGGGCACTAGCGGAGAACACCGGGGAGCTGTTTTTT. Its protein product is CSAWALAENTGELFF.